Presented here are 26 T cell receptor beta chains from one specimen sequenced in a study of Ad26.COV2.S vaccination and SARS-CoV-2 variants. Treatment specified: over 15 received Ad26.COV2.S at low or high dose, single or two shots; about five received placebo; per-sample allocation not given. Day 63 after the first vaccine or placebo injection was the time point for sampling. Here immunoSEQ multiplex PCR was the method, and the copy in TCRdb shows in-frame clones only, minus some. The data contain almost 400,000 clones, 75% to 90% of them singletons. The input for sequencing was peripheral blood, taken in a trial of Ad26.COV2.S vaccine versus placebo. The receptor source for this set is a person aged 18 to 65 who received the Ad26.COV2.S COVID-19 vaccine or a placebo.

The V call is TRBV14, the J call TRBJ2-1, with a tentative D call TRBD1 (6 bases). V gave up 5 bases and J gave up 6 bases, with 23 bases separating them. CDR1 SGHDN and CDR2 FVKESK come from the germline V gene. This CDR3 comprises 17 residues. CDR3 nucleotides: TGTGCCAGCAGCTCATCCTCTCCCGGGACACCAAGCAATGAGCAGTTCTTC. Translated, it gives CASSSSSPGTPSNEQFF.

This clone appeared once. The chain carries TRBV12-3 or TRBV12-4 and TRBJ2-7; D gene uncertain. The CDR3 has 13 amino acids. V was cut by 2 bases and J by 3 bases, with 8 bases left in between. In DNA, the CDR3 is TGTGCCAGCAGTTTAAACTCATACTACGAGCAGTACTTC. Amino acid sequence: CASSLNSYYEQYF.

The chain couples TRBV10-3 to TRBJ2-7; D might be TRBD2 (6 bases). Trimming shortened V by 10 bases and J by 7 bases, and 17 bases separated the two germline ends. In germline, CDR1 is ENHRY, CDR2 SYGVKD. The CDR3 covers 12 residues. The CDR3 bases are TGTGCCACTCACGCAGGAGGGGAAGAGCAGTACTTC. As protein: CATHAGGEEQYF.

This clone was observed a single time. CDR3 nucleotide sequence: TGCGCCAGCAGCTTGGGGCCCCGGGACAGGGACACCGGGGAGCTGTTTTTT. It is translated as CASSLGPRDRDTGELFF. The V and J genes are TRBV5-1 and TRBJ2-2; TRBD1 matches at 9 bases. CDR1 is SGHRS, CDR2 YFSETQ, per germline. Trimming at V came to 0 bases and at J to 3 bases, leaving 6 bases not matched to a gene. The CDR3 spans 17 residues.

In this sample, this clone turned up once. The chain joins TRBV28 to TRBJ2-5; the D gene is possibly TRBD2 (5 bases). The CDR3 runs 13 residues. V lost 4 bases, J lost 4 bases, and 10 bases lay in between. In germline, CDR1 is MDHEN, CDR2 SYDVKM. CDR3 DNA: TGTGCCAGCAGTTCTCTAGGGAGAGAGACCCAGTACTTC. Translated: CASSSLGRETQYF. The full variable domain, its missing parts supplied by reference TRBV28 and TRBJ2-5, is DVKVTQSSRYLVKRTGEKVFLECVQDMDHENMFWYRQDPGLGLRLIYFSYDVKMKEKGDIPEGYSVSREKKERFSLILESASTNQTSMYLCASSSLGRETQYFGPGTRLLVL.

The chain carries TRBV28 and TRBJ2-7; a possible D gene is TRBD2 (5 bases). This CDR3 has 15 amino acids. Deletions cut 6 bases from V and 4 bases from J, with 19 bases between. Germline CDR1 MDHEN, CDR2 SYDVKM. CDR3: CASRPRPERGYEQYF. The DNA for the CDR3 is TGTGCCAGCAGACCTAGACCCGAGCGAGGGTACGAGCAGTACTTC.

CDR3 bases: TGTGCCAGCAGTTCCCCCGGGAGGGGGCAAGGAGATACGCAGTATTTT. This encodes CASSSPGRGQGDTQYF. The V call is TRBV28, the J call TRBJ2-3, with a weak D call TRBD2 (8 bases). The germline CDR1 and CDR2 sequences are MDHEN and SYDVKM. Trimming stripped 4 bases from V and 5 bases from J, with 19 bases between. The CDR3 length is 16 residues.

The V and J genes are TRBV27 and TRBJ2-7, with 12 positions matching TRBD2. The length of the CDR3 is 17 residues. Germline V gives CDR1 MNHEY, CDR2 SMNVEV (reference sequence). The junction had 9 bases not matched to a gene; V was cut back by 3 bases and J by 3 bases. Here the CDR3 reads CASSFLPLAGGDYEQYF. CDR3 DNA: TGTGCCAGCAGTTTCCTCCCACTAGCGGGAGGCGACTACGAGCAGTACTTC.

V and J are TRBV5-6 and TRBJ2-7; TRBD1 aligns across 7 bases. Trimming at V came to 4 bases and at J to 1 base, leaving 8 bases not matched to a gene. Germline-derived CDR1 and CDR2 are SGHDT and YYEEEE. This CDR3 region has 15 residues. The DNA of the CDR3 is TGTGCCAGCAGCAAACCGACAGGGAATTCCTACGAGCAGTACTTC. Residues: CASSKPTGNSYEQYF.

The chain combines TRBV3-1 (or the pseudogene TRBV3-2) with TRBJ1-3, with D uncertain. The CDR3 runs to 13 residues. The ends were cut back, 2 bases at V and 6 bases at J, with 8 bases in the middle. Germline V gives CDR1 LGHDT, CDR2 YNNKEL (reference sequence). The CDR3 region is CASSQWMENTIYF. CDR3 nucleotide sequence: TGTGCCAGCAGCCAATGGATGGAAAACACCATATATTTT.

This chain connects TRBV5-1 to TRBJ2-1; TRBD2 is a possible D gene (6 bases). The germline V gene has CDR1 SGHRS and CDR2 YFSETQ. The V end was cut by 0 bases, the J end by 7 bases, with 11 bases between. The CDR3 consists of 14 residues. CDR3 residues: CASSLELATNEQFF. CDR3 in DNA: TGCGCCAGCAGCTTGGAACTAGCAACGAATGAGCAGTTCTTC.

The chain recombines TRBV18 with TRBJ1-5; 8 bases agree with TRBD1. The J segment lost 6 bases and the V segment lost 3 bases, leaving 7 bases of the junction unmatched. Looked up from germline, CDR1 is KGHSH and CDR2 is LQKENI. The CDR3 runs to 15 residues. The CDR3 coding sequence is TGTGCCAGCTCACCGATTACAGGGGGTCCTCAGCCCCAGCATTTT. Protein product: CASSPITGGPQPQHF.

The CDR3 region has the DNA TGTGCCAGCAGCTTGGCCCGAGGGGCCGGGGAGACCCAGTACTTC. Encoded protein: CASSLARGAGETQYF. This sequence joins TRBV5-4 and TRBJ2-5, with D perhaps being TRBD1 or TRBD2 (5 bases each). The CDR3 length is 15 residues. Looked up from germline, CDR1 is SGHNT and CDR2 is YYREEE (reference sequence). V was pared by 0 bases and J by 5 bases, with 14 bases between.

The J gene is TRBJ2-1, the V gene TRBV3-1 (or the pseudogene TRBV3-2); 10 bases line up with TRBD2. Germline loops: CDR1 LGHDT, CDR2 YNNKEL (reference sequence). CDR3 length: 16 residues. V trimming: 4 bases; J trimming: 5 bases; junction bases outside the gene matches: 8. The CDR3 region is CASSPVSAGGNNEQFF. As DNA, the CDR3 is TGTGCCAGCAGCCCGGTATCAGCGGGAGGGAACAATGAGCAGTTCTTC.

The rearrangement uses TRBV10-3 and TRBJ1-2; 7 bases align to TRBD1. The V segment lost 10 bases and the J segment 5 bases; nucleotides outside the gene matches: 10. Per germline, CDR1 ENHRY and CDR2 SYGVKD. The CDR3 has 13 residues. Here the CDR3 reads CATSPGQRYGYTF. The CDR3 DNA sequence: TGTGCCACGAGCCCGGGACAGCGTTATGGCTACACCTTC.

The gene calls are TRBV3-1 (or the pseudogene TRBV3-2) and TRBJ1-2; 7 nucleotides agree with TRBD1. V shed 1 base, J shed 6 bases, and the junction held 8 bases outside the gene matches. From germline, CDR1 is LGHDT and CDR2 YNNKEL (reference sequence). This CDR3 has 15 residues. CDR3 coding DNA: TGTGCCAGCAGCCAAGCAGGACAGGCGCGGGATGGCTACACCTTC. Translating it yields CASSQAGQARDGYTF.

The rearrangement links TRBV5-1 to TRBJ2-7; 9 bases agree with TRBD1. The junction had 6 bases not matched to a gene; V was cut back by 2 bases and J by 6 bases. This CDR3 comprises 14 residues. Per germline, CDR1 SGHRS and CDR2 YFSETQ. In DNA form, the CDR3 reads TGCGCCAGCAGCTTAGTACAGGGGGCTCTCGAGCAGTACTTC. The encoded protein is CASSLVQGALEQYF.

The gene calls are TRBV5-4 and TRBJ2-1; a weak D match, TRBD1 (6 bases). The length of the CDR3 is 13 residues. The V gene's germline CDR1 is SGHNT and CDR2 YYREEE (reference sequence). V was clipped by 4 bases and J by 7 bases, with 12 bases between them. Here the CDR3 DNA reads TGTGCCAGCAGCCCGAGACAGGTTAATGAGCAGTTCTTC. Translating gives CASSPRQVNEQFF.

The genes are TRBV29-1 and TRBJ2-5; TRBD2 matches 7 bases. Germline CDR1 SQVTM, CDR2 ANQGSEA. V was clipped by 7 bases and J by 4 bases; unmatched bases: 3. This CDR3 contains 11 residues. The CDR3 nucleotides are TGCAGCGCGGGAGGAGGAGAGACCCAGTACTTC. The encoded protein is CSAGGGETQYF.

This chain uses TRBV15 with TRBJ2-3; 8 nucleotides agree with TRBD1. Germline values: CDR1 LNHNV, CDR2 YYDKDF (reference sequence). V lost 0 bases to trimming and J lost 4 bases; unmatched junction nucleotides: 3. This CDR3 comprises 15 residues. CDR3 bases: TGTGCCACCAGCAGAGATCGGACAGGGCCAGATACGCAGTATTTT. It is translated as CATSRDRTGPDTQYF.

V usage is TRBV6-5 and J usage is TRBJ1-3, with D perhaps TRBD1 (6 bases). Germline V lookup: CDR1 MNHEY, CDR2 SVGAGI. The CDR3 runs 15 residues. V was clipped by 6 bases and J by 0 bases, with 12 bases between them. The CDR3 sequence is CASRDSLPSGNTIYF. DNA for the CDR3: TGTGCCAGCAGGGACAGCCTCCCCTCTGGAAACACCATATATTTT.

This clone was counted many times. The sample contains more than one DNA sequence encoding this CDR3. J is TRBJ1-2 and V is TRBV28; 9 bases fit TRBD1. This CDR3 is built from 14 residues. Germline lookup yields CDR1 MDHEN and CDR2 SYDVKM. With V trimmed by 6 bases and J by 5 bases, 7 bases remained unmatched. The CDR3 loop is CASRPGQGVYGYTF. As DNA, the CDR3 is TGTGCCAGCAGACCGGGACAGGGAGTTTATGGCTACACCTTC.

This chain links TRBV5-4 with TRBJ1-1, with TRBD1 matching 10 bases. The CDR3 is 17 amino acids. The V and J ends lost 4 bases and 4 bases, in that order; junction bases with no gene match: 13. Germline lookup yields CDR1 SGHNT and CDR2 YYREEE (reference sequence). CDR3 sequence reads: CASSGRRDRGKVTEAFF. CDR3 nucleotide sequence: TGTGCCAGCAGCGGCCGCCGGGACAGGGGTAAGGTCACTGAAGCTTTCTTT.

The chain combines TRBV5-1 with TRBJ2-3; TRBD1 agrees at 9 bases. CDR3 size: 16 residues. The germline CDR1 and CDR2 sequences are SGHRS and YFSETQ. V shed 0 bases, J shed 7 bases, and the junction held 9 bases outside the gene matches. The DNA of the CDR3 is TGCGCCAGCAGCTTGGTAGGGGGACAGGGTTGGAATACGCAGTATTTT. Translating it yields CASSLVGGQGWNTQYF.

This clone has only a few counts. V is TRBV3-1 (or the pseudogene TRBV3-2) and J is TRBJ2-7; the match to TRBD2 covers 11 bases. V dropped 1 base and J dropped 3; count of bases not matched to a gene: 2. The CDR3 is 15 amino acids. Germline CDR1 and CDR2: LGHDT and YNNKEL (reference sequence). Here the CDR3 reads CASSQGTSGFYEQYF. CDR3 bases: TGTGCCAGCAGCCAAGGGACTAGCGGGTTCTACGAGCAGTACTTC.

Here the CDR3 DNA reads TGTGCCAGCAGTCCGCTCCGATGGGGGAGCTCCTACGAGCAGTACTTC. It codes for CASSPLRWGSSYEQYF. J is TRBJ2-7 and V is TRBV28; TRBD1 or TRBD2 may be the D gene (5 bases each). The CDR3 runs to 16 residues. The V gene lost 5 bases and the J gene lost 0 bases, with 17 bases spanning the gap. CDR1 is MDHEN, CDR2 SYDVKM, per germline.